This is a list of T cell receptor beta chains from one sample in a study of blood T cell repertoires in COVID-19. Assay used: immunoSEQ multiplex PCR; TCRdb lists only in-frame clones, some missing. Among about 110,000 clones listed, approximately 84% were seen once. The sequencing sample was made of peripheral blood. These TCRs come from a woman between 35 and 50 years old with acute or convalescent COVID-19. The CDR3 runs from the conserved cysteine through the conserved F or W. The D gene is left open where the match is weak. Size values are once, few and many counts, or a class for expanded clones, and some rows have none.

v_call	clone_size	d_call	j_call	cdr3_nt	cdr3_aa
TRBV9	once	TRBD2	TRBJ2-7	TGTGCCAGCAGCGTAATGCCCGGGGGGGCCCTCGAGCAGTACTTC	CASSVMPGGALEQYF
TRBV30	NA	NA	TRBJ1-5	TGTGCCTGGAGTGTCTCCAGGGGCCACCCCAGGTCCCAGCATTTT	CAWSVSRGHPRSQHF
TRBV29-1	few	TRBD2	TRBJ2-7	TGCAGCGTTGTGAGTAGCGGGGGTTACGAGCAGTACTTC	CSVVSSGGYEQYF
TRBV3-1/TRBV3-2	once	NA	TRBJ2-7	TGTGCCAGCAGCCTTCCTGGGGCCGAGCAGTACTTC	CASSLPGAEQYF
TRBV2	NA	TRBD1	TRBJ1-2	TGTGCCAGCAGCTCGGACAGGGGGACGCGCTACACCTTC	CASSSDRGTRYTF
TRBV7-2	NA	NA	TRBJ1-3	TGTGCCAGCAGGCCAAGGACAGTAGCTGGAAACACCATATATTTT	CASRPRTVAGNTIYF
TRBV11-2	NA	NA	TRBJ2-1	TGTGCCAGCAGCTTCGCAGGGAGGGAGCAGTTCTTC	CASSFAGREQFF
TRBV7-9	once	TRBD1	TRBJ1-2	TGTGCCAGCATCAAATCGGGACAGGGGACTTTACTTAACTATGGCTACACCTTC	CASIKSGQGTLLNYGYTF
TRBV9	NA	NA	TRBJ2-2	TGTGCCAGCAGCGTAGTCGATCAGGGGACCGGGGAGCTGTTTTTT	CASSVVDQGTGELFF
TRBV4-3	NA	TRBD1	TRBJ2-5	TGCGCCAGCAGCCAAGGGCAGGGGGCATCGGAGACCCAGTACTTC	CASSQGQGASETQYF
TRBV5-1	NA	TRBD2	TRBJ2-3	TGCGCCAGCAGCTCGGGGGGGCAGAAGAAGACAGATACGCAGTATTTT	CASSSGGQKKTDTQYF
TRBV18	NA	NA	TRBJ2-7	TGTGCCAGCTCAGTCACCTCTAGCTCCTACGAGCAGTACTTC	CASSVTSSSYEQYF
TRBV27	NA	TRBD1	TRBJ2-7	TGTGCCAGCAGTTTATATCCGGGACAGAGCTACGAGCAGTACTTC	CASSLYPGQSYEQYF
TRBV2	NA	NA	TRBJ1-4	TGTGCCAGCATCCCCATGGGACTAAATAATGAAAAACTGTTTTTT	CASIPMGLNNEKLFF
TRBV30	NA	NA	TRBJ1-5	TGTGCCTGGAGTGTAACGGTTAATAGCAATCAGCCCCAGCATTTT	CAWSVTVNSNQPQHF
TRBV7-6	NA	NA	TRBJ2-5	TGTGCCAGCAGCTTAGGGCGGGAGACCCAGTACTTC	CASSLGRETQYF
TRBV19	NA	NA	TRBJ1-1	TGTGCCAGTACCGGGAGAGTGAACACTGAAGCTTTCTTT	CASTGRVNTEAFF
TRBV4-1	once	TRBD2	TRBJ2-1	TGCGCCAGCAGCCAAAAACTAATAGCGGGGGAGTACAATGAGCAGTTCTTC	CASSQKLIAGEYNEQFF
TRBV30	NA	TRBD1	TRBJ2-1	TGTGCCTGGAGTAGCGGGACAGGGCCCTACAATGAGCAGTTCTTC	CAWSSGTGPYNEQFF
TRBV12-3/TRBV12-4	NA	NA	TRBJ2-1	TGTGCCAGCAGTACCCCGGGGGTCGAGCAGTTCTTC	CASSTPGVEQFF
TRBV6-4	NA	NA	TRBJ2-4	TGTGCCAGCAGTGACTCGGCGGGGTACATTCAGTACTTC	CASSDSAGYIQYF
TRBV30	NA	NA	TRBJ2-7	TGTGCCTGGAGCGTTGTTTCCTACGAGCAGTACTTC	CAWSVVSYEQYF
TRBV5-1	NA	NA	TRBJ1-3	TGCGCCAGCAGCCAGGAGGTCTCTGGAAACACCATATATTTT	CASSQEVSGNTIYF
TRBV18	NA	TRBD2	TRBJ2-7	TGTGCCAGCTCACCTCCCGGCGGGGGGCTGACCTACGAGCAGTACTTC	CASSPPGGGLTYEQYF
TRBV19	NA	NA	TRBJ1-1	TGTGCCAGTAGTTTGGGCAGGTTGAACACTGAAGCTTTCTTT	CASSLGRLNTEAFF
TRBV30	NA	NA	TRBJ1-1	TGTGCCTGGAGGAGGACACCTGAAGCTTTCTTT	CAWRRTPEAFF
TRBV7-6	NA	NA	TRBJ1-1	TGTGCCAGCAGCTTAAGGGGCCAGAGCACTGAAGCTTTCTTT	CASSLRGQSTEAFF
TRBV4-1	NA	TRBD1	TRBJ1-1	TGCGCCAGCAGCCAAGATCAGGGGGCGGGAACTGAAGCTTTCTTT	CASSQDQGAGTEAFF
TRBV6-2/TRBV6-3	NA	NA	TRBJ1-6	TGTGCCAGCAGTCGCCTGGACGTAGGGGGTGGTTCACCCCTCCACTTT	CASSRLDVGGGSPLHF
TRBV18	NA	NA	TRBJ1-1	TGTGCCAGCTCACCAAATACAGGTACTGGTGGCACTGAAGCTTTCTTT	CASSPNTGTGGTEAFF
TRBV12-5	NA	TRBD2	TRBJ2-7	TGTGCTAGTGGAAGAAGCGGGGGGGCCAGATACGAGCAGTACTTC	CASGRSGGARYEQYF
TRBV3-1/TRBV3-2	few	NA	TRBJ1-1	TGTGCCAGCAGCCAAGCAGATAAAAATGCTTTCTTT	CASSQADKNAFF
TRBV12-3/TRBV12-4	NA	NA	TRBJ2-2	TGTGCCAGCAGCCTATACGGGGAGCTGTTTTTT	CASSLYGELFF
TRBV7-9	NA	TRBD1	TRBJ2-1	TGTGCCAGCAGCTCGGGACAGGACAATGAGCAGTTCTTC	CASSSGQDNEQFF
TRBV29-1	NA	NA	TRBJ1-1	TGCAGCGCCAAATCGGGTGCATTGAACACTGAAGCTTTCTTT	CSAKSGALNTEAFF
TRBV9	NA	TRBD1	TRBJ1-4	TGTGCCAGCAGCGTAGGGGACAGGTTTAATGAAAAACTGTTTTTT	CASSVGDRFNEKLFF
TRBV7-3	NA	TRBD1	TRBJ1-1	TGTGCCAGCAGCCTACAGGGGTACACTGAAGCTTTCTTT	CASSLQGYTEAFF
TRBV5-4	NA	NA	TRBJ1-2	TGTGCCAGCAGCTCGCGTCTGCAGGGTGGAAATGGCTACACCTTC	CASSSRLQGGNGYTF
TRBV12-5	NA	NA	TRBJ1-5	TGTGCTAGTGGTTTGGGAGAATATAGCAATCAGCCCCAGCATTTT	CASGLGEYSNQPQHF
TRBV30	NA	NA	TRBJ1-1	TGTGCCTGGAATGACCATCTAGGGGATGAAGCTTTCTTT	CAWNDHLGDEAFF
TRBV2	NA	NA	TRBJ2-1	TGTGCCAGCAGTGACATTGGACAGCGAGGCAATGAGCAGTTCTTC	CASSDIGQRGNEQFF
TRBV7-2	NA	NA	TRBJ1-5	TGTGCCAGCAGCTTAGGGCCAGATCAGCCCCAGCATTTT	CASSLGPDQPQHF
TRBV6-1	NA	TRBD1	TRBJ1-2	TGTGCCAGCAGTGAAGGACAGGGCTATGGCTACACCTTC	CASSEGQGYGYTF
TRBV10-3	NA	TRBD1	TRBJ2-5	TGTGCCATCAGTTTGGACAGGGGGCAAGAGACCCAGTACTTC	CAISLDRGQETQYF
TRBV10-3	NA	TRBD1	TRBJ2-3	TGTGCCACTAGACAGGGGGCAAACACAGATACGCAGTATTTT	CATRQGANTDTQYF
TRBV6-5	NA	NA	TRBJ2-7	TGTGCCAGTGAGCTAGACGGTCTCTACGAGCAGTACTTC	CASELDGLYEQYF
TRBV7-7	NA	NA	TRBJ2-2	TGTGCCAGCAGCTTAGACTCAGGGGCGACCGGGGAGCTGTTTTTT	CASSLDSGATGELFF
TRBV9	NA	NA	TRBJ2-4	TGTGCCAGCAGCGCTGGGGGGGGGCCGGACATTCAGTACTTC	CASSAGGGPDIQYF
TRBV5-6	NA	TRBD1	TRBJ2-7	TGTGCCAGCAGCTTCAACATGGCCCAGGCTGACAGGGACTTC	CASSFNMAQADRDF
TRBV5-1	NA	TRBD2	TRBJ2-2	TGCGCCAGCAGCCCCGGGACTAGCGGGGGACCGAGGTTCGCCGGGGAGCTGTTTTTT	CASSPGTSGGPRFAGELFF
TRBV7-3	NA	TRBD2	TRBJ2-5	TGTGCCAGCAGCCCGGGACTAGCGGCGACCCAAGAGACCCAGTACTTC	CASSPGLAATQETQYF
TRBV11-2	NA	NA	TRBJ2-7	TGTGCCAGCAGCCAAGACAGCTACGAGCAGTACTTC	CASSQDSYEQYF
TRBV4-3	few	NA	TRBJ1-1	TGCGCCAGCAGCCAAGATACGGGGGGAACTGAAGCTTTCTTT	CASSQDTGGTEAFF
TRBV5-5	few	NA	TRBJ1-1	TGTGCCAGCAGTAGAGACTTATTGAACACTGAAGCTTTCTTT	CASSRDLLNTEAFF
TRBV13	NA	NA	TRBJ1-6	TGTGCCAGCAGCCTCCTGTCAGGGGTCCCTACTTATAATTCACCCCTCCACTTT	CASSLLSGVPTYNSPLHF
TRBV5-6	once	NA	TRBJ1-1	TGTGCCAGCAGCAGTACCGGGAACACTGAAGCTTTCTTT	CASSSTGNTEAFF
TRBV6-2/TRBV6-3	NA	TRBD2	TRBJ2-7	TGTGCCAGCAGCATAAGCGGGGGGCCCTACGAGCAGTACTTC	CASSISGGPYEQYF
TRBV3-1/TRBV3-2	NA	TRBD1	TRBJ2-7	TGTGCCAGCAGCCAAGGTACAGGGGGCTCCTACGAGCAGTACTTC	CASSQGTGGSYEQYF
TRBV25-1	NA	TRBD1	TRBJ1-3	TGTGCCAGCAGTGAACTACAGGGGGCGAGTGGAAACACCATATATTTT	CASSELQGASGNTIYF